These 24 T cell receptor beta chains originate from one sample sequenced in a study of PD-L1 blockade in urothelial cancer. Sequenced by immunoSEQ multiplex PCR; TCRdb stores in-frame clones only, minus some. The sample holds approximately 44,000 clones, about 89% seen once. Time point denoted: peripheral blood 6 weeks after treatment start. The sample here was PBMCs, taken around atezolizumab (anti-PD-L1) treatment. The receptors derive from a man in his 70s with urothelial cancer.

This sequence joins TRBV27 and TRBJ2-7, with D possibly matching TRBD2 (6 bases). This CDR3 is built from 13 residues. CDR1 is MNHEY and CDR2 is SMNVEV in the germline V gene (reference sequence). Trimming pared 5 bases from V and 7 bases from J, leaving 15 bases between. CDR3 in DNA: TGTGCCAGCAGTAGTTTAGCCCGGGGGGAGCAGTACTTC. Translated, it gives CASSSLARGEQYF.

This chain connects TRBV27 to TRBJ2-2; D might be TRBD2 (6 bases). The length of the CDR3 is 17 residues. Germline values: CDR1 MNHEY, CDR2 SMNVEV (reference sequence). V was cut by 3 bases and J by 6 bases, with 20 bases left in between. CDR3 coding DNA: TGTGCCAGCAGTTTCGTCCCGGTCCCTAGCGTCCCCGGGGAGCTGTTTTTT. The encoded protein is CASSFVPVPSVPGELFF.

V is TRBV28 and J is TRBJ2-7; no clear D gene. Between the trimmed V and J ends, which lost 5 bases and 8 bases, there was a span of 10 bases. The V gene's germline CDR1 is MDHEN and CDR2 SYDVKM. This CDR3 contains 11 residues. The CDR3 DNA is TGTGCCAGCAGTCCTCAGGTCCAGCAGTACTTC. Its translation is CASSPQVQQYF. Full variable domain (rest looked up from reference TRBV28 and TRBJ2-7): DVKVTQSSRYLVKRTGEKVFLECVQDMDHENMFWYRQDPGLGLRLIYFSYDVKMKEKGDIPEGYSVSREKKERFSLILESASTNQTSMYLCASSPQVQQYFGPGTRLTVT.

This chain uses TRBV6-1 with TRBJ1-1; D perhaps matches TRBD1 (6 bases). Germline V gene sequence: CDR1 MNHNS, CDR2 SASEGT. The V gene lost 7 bases and the J gene lost 0 bases, with 12 bases spanning the gap. This CDR3 comprises 14 residues. The CDR3 here is CASNSGGMNTEAFF. The CDR3 DNA sequence: TGTGCCAGCAATTCGGGGGGCATGAACACTGAAGCTTTCTTT.

The V gene is TRBV9, the J gene TRBJ2-1; TRBD2 matches 9 bases. CDR1 and CDR2 (germline): SGDLS, YYNGEE. The CDR3 contains 18 residues. The ends lost 0 bases at V and 5 bases at J; junction bases unmatched: 12. CDR3 in amino acids: CASSVEGREGFINNEQFF. The CDR3 DNA reads as TGTGCCAGCAGCGTAGAAGGGCGGGAGGGATTTATCAACAATGAGCAGTTCTTC.

V and J are TRBV28 and TRBJ2-1; 11 nucleotides agree with TRBD2. This CDR3 spans 16 amino acids. Trimming cost V 6 bases and J 1 base; bases outside gene matches: 5. Germline V CDR1 and CDR2: MDHEN, SYDVKM. Written as DNA, the CDR3 is TGTGCCAGCAGGACCGGGACTAGCGGATCCTACAATGAGCAGTTCTTC. This sequence encodes CASRTGTSGSYNEQFF.

Here the CDR3 reads CATREVASSYEQYF. As DNA, the CDR3 is TGTGCCACCCGAGAGGTCGCTAGTTCCTACGAGCAGTACTTC. This sequence joins TRBV6-1 and TRBJ2-7; no reliable D call. The CDR3 extends over 14 amino acids. Germline V gives CDR1 MNHNS, CDR2 SASEGT. Trimming cost V 10 bases and J 1 base, with 17 bases left between them.

The chain recombines TRBV28 with TRBJ1-5; 9 nucleotides align to TRBD1. Per the germline V gene, CDR1 is MDHEN and CDR2 is SYDVKM. The CDR3 is 15 amino acids. J was trimmed by 5 bases and V by 6 bases; bases with no gene match: 8. The CDR3, as DNA: TGTGCCAGCAGGCCCCCAACAGGGGGCTATCAGCCCCAGCATTTT. This encodes CASRPPTGGYQPQHF.

The chain links TRBV27 to TRBJ2-5, with D maybe TRBD1 (6 bases). V was clipped by 4 bases and J by 5 bases, with 17 bases between them. CDR3 length equals 15 residues. CDR1 is MNHEY and CDR2 is SMNVEV in the germline V gene (reference sequence). As DNA, the CDR3 is TGTGCCAGCAGTTCAAAACCTACAGGGATGGAGACCCAGTACTTC. It encodes CASSSKPTGMETQYF.

This CDR3 reads CASSRAGGTDTQYF. CDR3 bases: TGTGCCAGTAGCCGGGCGGGAGGCACAGATACGCAGTATTTT. This rearrangement joins TRBV19 to TRBJ2-3, with 7 bases matching TRBD2. There are 14 residues in the CDR3. V lost 6 bases to trimming and J lost 1 base; unmatched junction nucleotides: 4. Germline assignment: CDR1 LNHDA and CDR2 SQIVND (reference sequence).

The chain couples TRBV7-2 to TRBJ2-2; 10 bases match TRBD2. The CDR3 is 15 residues long. J lost 6 bases, V lost 3 bases, and 4 bases had no gene match. Germline V gene lookup returns CDR1 SGHTA and CDR2 FQGNSA. The CDR3 DNA follows: TGTGCCAGCAGCTTTCCCAGCGGGAGGGCCGGGGAGCTGTTTTTT. As protein: CASSFPSGRAGELFF.

This clone was seen once. The chain couples TRBV7-9 to TRBJ2-7; 7 bases map to TRBD1. J was trimmed by 1 base and V by 3 bases; bases with no gene match: 6. The CDR3 is 15 amino acids. Germline CDR1 SEHNR, CDR2 FQNEAQ (reference sequence). The CDR3 loop is CASSFAQGQSYEQYF. The CDR3 nucleotides read TGTGCCAGCAGCTTTGCCCAGGGACAGTCCTACGAGCAGTACTTC.

This clone was detected only a few times. This chain connects TRBV19 to TRBJ2-2; D might be TRBD2 (6 bases). With 5 bases removed from V and 5 bases from J, the gap between germline ends came to 12 bases. Germline assignment: CDR1 LNHDA and CDR2 SQIVND (reference sequence). The CDR3 contains 14 residues. The CDR3 here is CASSLGLFTGELFF. CDR3 nucleotide sequence: TGTGCCAGTAGTTTGGGACTCTTTACCGGGGAGCTGTTTTTT.

The chain is built from TRBV11-2 and TRBJ1-1; D may be TRBD1 (6 bases). Germline V gene lookup returns CDR1 SGHAT and CDR2 FQNNGV. The V gene lost 3 bases and the J gene lost 5 bases, with 7 bases spanning the gap. This CDR3 spans 12 amino acids. CDR3 in DNA: TGTGCCAGCAGCTTTACAGGGACTGAAGCTTTCTTT. Amino acid sequence: CASSFTGTEAFF.

The chain combines TRBV11-2 with TRBJ2-7; TRBD1 aligns across 9 bases. The CDR3 extends over 14 amino acids. CDR1 and CDR2 from the germline V gene are SGHAT and FQNNGV. J was trimmed by 4 bases and V by 4 bases; bases with no gene match: 5. The CDR3 bases are TGTGCCAGCAGCTCGGGACAGGGTAGATACGAGCAGTACTTC. Amino acids: CASSSGQGRYEQYF.

This chain links TRBV11-2 with TRBJ2-7, with a weak D call TRBD2 (6 bases). Per the germline V gene, CDR1 is SGHAT and CDR2 is FQNNGV. V lost 1 base to trimming and J lost 3 bases, with 7 bases between them. This CDR3 has 13 amino acids. The CDR3 DNA follows: TGTGCCAGCAGCTTAGGGGGGGTCTACGAGCAGTACTTC. This encodes CASSLGGVYEQYF.

V and J are TRBV6-6 and TRBJ2-7, with 11 positions matching TRBD2. Germline V CDR1 and CDR2: MNHNY, SVGAGI (reference sequence). The CDR3 contains 13 residues. Trimming cost V 11 bases and J 2 bases; bases outside gene matches: 5. The CDR3 sequence is CAARLAGTYEQYF. DNA for the CDR3: TGTGCCGCGCGACTAGCGGGGACCTACGAGCAGTACTTC.

The chain joins TRBV2 to TRBJ2-3, with unresolved D. Germline CDR1 and CDR2: SNHLY and FYNNEI. V lost 3 bases to trimming and J lost 0 bases, with 7 bases between them. The CDR3 spans 14 residues. The CDR3: CASSDLRSTDTQYF. The CDR3 region has the DNA TGTGCCAGCAGTGACCTCCGTAGCACAGATACGCAGTATTTT.

The chain is built from TRBV6-1 and TRBJ2-2, with 9 nucleotides matching TRBD2. The CDR3 loop spans 15 amino acids. Germline V gene lookup returns CDR1 MNHNS and CDR2 SASEGT. V was clipped by 7 bases and J by 6 bases; unmatched bases: 9. The CDR3 here is CASNHLSGGPGELFF. The CDR3 DNA reads TGTGCCAGCAACCATCTTAGCGGGGGTCCCGGGGAGCTGTTTTTT.

The chain couples TRBV7-9 to TRBJ2-5, with TRBD1 as a possible D gene (6 bases). Trimming took off 5 bases at V and 3 bases at J, with 16 bases between the two ends. CDR3 length: 15 amino acids. Germline CDR1 reads SEHNR; CDR2 reads FQNEAQ (reference sequence). The CDR3 sequence: CASSRSDRFEETQYF. CDR3 nucleotide sequence: TGTGCCAGCAGCCGGTCCGACAGGTTCGAAGAGACCCAGTACTTC.

The chain carries TRBV7-2 and TRBJ2-3, with TRBD2 matching 8 bases. The germline CDR1 and CDR2 sequences are SGHTA and FQGNSA. The CDR3 has 16 amino acids. J was trimmed by 5 bases and V by 1 base; bases with no gene match: 8. The CDR3 nucleotides are TGTGCCAGCAGCTTAGTGAGCGGGAGCCTGGGAGATACGCAGTATTTT. This codes for CASSLVSGSLGDTQYF.

The genes are TRBV29-1 and TRBJ2-3; 8 nucleotides line up with TRBD2. The ends lost 0 bases at V and 1 base at J; junction bases unmatched: 3. Germline assignment: CDR1 SQVTM and CDR2 ANQGSEA. This CDR3 is 15 amino acids long. The CDR3 nucleotides read TGCAGCGTTGAAGATCCGGGAGGGCGCACAGATACGCAGTATTTT. Translation: CSVEDPGGRTDTQYF.

The chain couples TRBV28 to TRBJ2-5, with D perhaps matching TRBD1 (6 bases). Germline V gene data show CDR1 as MDHEN and CDR2 as SYDVKM. This CDR3 has 12 amino acids. Trimming took off 8 bases at V and 5 bases at J, with 12 bases between the two ends. The CDR3 nucleotides read TGTGCCAGCGCGTGGGGGCCGGAGACCCAGTACTTC. Amino acids: CASAWGPETQYF.

The chain recombines TRBV5-1 with TRBJ2-2; D gene uncertain. Germline V gives CDR1 SGHRS, CDR2 YFSETQ. This CDR3 is built from 13 residues. V was cut by 7 bases and J by 5 bases, with 12 bases left in between. CDR3: CASQPPGTGELFF. CDR3 nucleotides: TGCGCCAGCCAACCGCCGGGTACCGGGGAGCTGTTTTTT.